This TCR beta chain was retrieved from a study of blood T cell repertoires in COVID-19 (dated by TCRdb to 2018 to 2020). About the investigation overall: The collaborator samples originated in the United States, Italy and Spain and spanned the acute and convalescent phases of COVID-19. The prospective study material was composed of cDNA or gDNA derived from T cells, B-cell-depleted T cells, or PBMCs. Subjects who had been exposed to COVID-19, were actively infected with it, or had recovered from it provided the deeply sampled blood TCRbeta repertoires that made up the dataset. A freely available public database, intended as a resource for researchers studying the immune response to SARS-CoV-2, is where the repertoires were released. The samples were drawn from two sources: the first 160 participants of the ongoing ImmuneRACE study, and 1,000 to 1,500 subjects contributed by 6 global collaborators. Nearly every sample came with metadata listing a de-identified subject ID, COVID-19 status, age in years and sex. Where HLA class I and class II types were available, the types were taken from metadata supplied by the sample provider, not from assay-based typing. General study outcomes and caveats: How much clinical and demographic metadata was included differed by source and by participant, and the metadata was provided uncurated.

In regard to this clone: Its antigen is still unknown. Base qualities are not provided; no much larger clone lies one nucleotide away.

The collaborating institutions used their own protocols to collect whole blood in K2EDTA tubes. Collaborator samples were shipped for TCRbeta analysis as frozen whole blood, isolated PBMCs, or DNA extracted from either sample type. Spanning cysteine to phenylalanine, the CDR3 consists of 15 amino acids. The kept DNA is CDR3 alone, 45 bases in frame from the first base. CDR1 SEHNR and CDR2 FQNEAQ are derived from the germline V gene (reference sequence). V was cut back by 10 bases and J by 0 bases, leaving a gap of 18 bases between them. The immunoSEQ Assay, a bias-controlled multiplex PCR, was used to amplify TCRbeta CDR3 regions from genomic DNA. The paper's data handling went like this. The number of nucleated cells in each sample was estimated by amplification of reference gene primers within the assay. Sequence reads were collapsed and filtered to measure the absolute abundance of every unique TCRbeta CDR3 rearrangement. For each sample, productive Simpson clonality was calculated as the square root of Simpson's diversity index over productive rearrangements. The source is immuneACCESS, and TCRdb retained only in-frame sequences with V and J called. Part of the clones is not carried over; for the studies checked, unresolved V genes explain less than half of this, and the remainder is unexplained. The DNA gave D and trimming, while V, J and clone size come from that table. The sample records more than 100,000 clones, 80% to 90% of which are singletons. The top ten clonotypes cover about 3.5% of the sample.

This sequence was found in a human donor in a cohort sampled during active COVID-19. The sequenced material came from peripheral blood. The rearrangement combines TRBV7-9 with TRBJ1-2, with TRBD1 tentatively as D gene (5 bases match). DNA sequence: TGTGCCACTTTCCAGAGGGGAGGACCTAACTATGGCTACACCTTC. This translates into CATFQRGGPNYGYTF.